These T cell receptor beta chains were read from a single sample in a study of response to subunit inactivated influenza vaccine. TCRdb reprocessed the RT-PCR reads with MiXCR, giving one entry per CDR3 protein. The sample lists hundreds of thousands of distinct CDR3 sequences, roughly 10% seen once, with approximately 10% in the top ten. These data also featured in a second study, about T cells expressing NK-cell markers.

Material: PBMCs from blood, obtained on the day of vaccination. The receptors shown here come from a man in his fifties or sixties who received an inactivated influenza vaccine. Both conserved end residues are part of each CDR3. The D gene is left open where the match is weak. Some rows mark clone size as missing; the rest say once, few, many or name a class of expanded clone.

J gene: TRBJ2-1
clone size: few
D gene: TRBD2
V gene: TRBV20-1
CDR3 DNA: TGCAGTGCTAGAGCGGCTAGCGGGAGCATTGATGAGCAGTTCTTC
CDR3 protein: CSARAASGSIDEQFF

J gene: TRBJ1-1
clone size: many
D gene: -
V gene: TRBV5-1
CDR3 DNA: TGCGCCAGCAGCTTGCGCCAGGGTGGGGTGGAGAACACTGAAGCTTTCTTT
CDR3 protein: CASSLRQGGVENTEAFF

J gene: TRBJ2-3
clone size: many
D gene: -
V gene: TRBV7-7
CDR3 DNA: TGTGCCAGCAGCCCCGCCGCCCTAGGAATCACAGATACGCAGTATTTT
CDR3 protein: CASSPAALGITDTQYF

J gene: TRBJ2-7
clone size: -
D gene: -
V gene: TRBV12-3/TRBV12-4
CDR3 DNA: TGTGCCAGCAGTTTGGGGTGGAGTGTGTCCGAGCAGTACTTC
CDR3 protein: CASSLGWSVSEQYF

J gene: TRBJ2-5
clone size: few
D gene: -
V gene: TRBV20-1
CDR3 DNA: TGCAGTGCTAGAAAGGATCGGCTGGAAGAGACCCAGTACTTC
CDR3 protein: CSARKDRLEETQYF

J gene: TRBJ1-1
clone size: -
D gene: -
V gene: TRBV2
CDR3 DNA: TGTGCCAGCAGTGATAGAGAGGGGGACACTGAAGCTTTCTTT
CDR3 protein: CASSDREGDTEAFF

J gene: TRBJ1-4
clone size: many
D gene: -
V gene: TRBV12-3/TRBV12-4
CDR3 DNA: TGTGCCAGCAATTACGGGGGGCCCACTAATGAAAAACTGTTTTTT
CDR3 protein: CASNYGGPTNEKLFF

J gene: TRBJ2-7
clone size: many
D gene: -
V gene: TRBV5-1
CDR3 DNA: TGCGCCAGCAGCTTTTACGGGCGGGACACAGGACACGAGCAGTACTTC
CDR3 protein: CASSFYGRDTGHEQYF

J gene: TRBJ2-6
clone size: few
D gene: -
V gene: TRBV12-3/TRBV12-4
CDR3 DNA: TGTGCCAGCAGTCGGCCACAGGGTGGGCCTGGGGCCAACGTCCTGACTTTC
CDR3 protein: CASSRPQGGPGANVLTF

J gene: TRBJ2-1
clone size: few
D gene: -
V gene: TRBV10-3
CDR3 DNA: TGTGCCATCAGTGAGTGGGACAACAATGAGCAGTTCTTC
CDR3 protein: CAISEWDNNEQFF

J gene: TRBJ2-7
clone size: once
D gene: -
V gene: TRBV20-1
CDR3 DNA: TGCAGTGCTAAACTAGGGGGTGGGGGGAACTACGTGCAGTACTTC
CDR3 protein: CSAKLGGGGNYVQYF

J gene: TRBJ2-5
clone size: -
D gene: TRBD2
V gene: TRBV20-1
CDR3 DNA: TGCAGTGCTCCACGCGGGGGGGCCGGGGAGACCCAGTACTTC
CDR3 protein: CSAPRGGAGETQYF

J gene: TRBJ1-1
clone size: -
D gene: -
V gene: TRBV18
CDR3 DNA: TGTGCCAGCTCGCCCGGGGGACGCGCGGGCGAGGCTTTCTTT
CDR3 protein: CASSPGGRAGEAFF

J gene: TRBJ2-1
clone size: -
D gene: -
V gene: TRBV4-3
CDR3 DNA: TGCGCCAGCAGCCCCGACAGTGGTGAGCAGTTCTTC
CDR3 protein: CASSPDSGEQFF

J gene: TRBJ1-5
clone size: few
D gene: -
V gene: TRBV30
CDR3 DNA: TGTGCCTGGAGTGTAGATTTCAATCAGCCCCAGCATTTT
CDR3 protein: CAWSVDFNQPQHF

J gene: TRBJ1-1
clone size: many
D gene: TRBD1
V gene: TRBV2
CDR3 DNA: TGTGCCAGCAGTCAACAGGGGGAAGCTTTCTTT
CDR3 protein: CASSQQGEAFF

J gene: TRBJ2-1
clone size: -
D gene: -
V gene: TRBV29-1
CDR3 DNA: TGCAGCGTTTACATACCTTCGGGCCCCTACAATGAGCAGTTCTTC
CDR3 protein: CSVYIPSGPYNEQFF

J gene: TRBJ2-7
clone size: few
D gene: -
V gene: TRBV7-8
CDR3 DNA: TGTGCCAGCAGCTCTCAAGTAAACTACGAGCAGTACTTC
CDR3 protein: CASSSQVNYEQYF

J gene: TRBJ2-3
clone size: -
D gene: -
V gene: TRBV24-1
CDR3 DNA: TGTGCCACCAGTGATTCAGGGAGGAGCACAGATACGCAGTATTTT
CDR3 protein: CATSDSGRSTDTQYF

J gene: TRBJ1-1
clone size: -
D gene: -
V gene: TRBV3-1
CDR3 DNA: TGTGCCAGCAGCCAAGTGAGGGGTAGCACTGAAGCTTTCTTT
CDR3 protein: CASSQVRGSTEAFF

J gene: TRBJ2-7
clone size: many
D gene: -
V gene: TRBV19
CDR3 DNA: TGTGCCAGTAGTATCAACAGGGACTACGAGCAGTACTTC
CDR3 protein: CASSINRDYEQYF

J gene: TRBJ1-5
clone size: many
D gene: TRBD1
V gene: TRBV12-3/TRBV12-4
CDR3 DNA: TGTGCCAGCAGTTTAGGGACGTCCCAGGGGGCCCAGCATTTT
CDR3 protein: CASSLGTSQGAQHF

J gene: TRBJ2-1
clone size: few
D gene: TRBD1
V gene: TRBV27
CDR3 DNA: TGTGCCAGCACCCCGGGACAGGGGTACTACAATGAGCAGTTCTTC
CDR3 protein: CASTPGQGYYNEQFF

J gene: TRBJ2-2
clone size: -
D gene: -
V gene: TRBV7-6
CDR3 DNA: TGTGCCAGCAGCGCCCTGCTCGCGGGGTATACGAACACCGGGGAGCTGTTTTTT
CDR3 protein: CASSALLAGYTNTGELFF

J gene: TRBJ2-5
clone size: few
D gene: -
V gene: TRBV9
CDR3 DNA: TGTGCCAGCAGCGGGGGGGGGCCAGGGGAGACCCAGTACTTC
CDR3 protein: CASSGGGPGETQYF

J gene: TRBJ2-1
clone size: few
D gene: TRBD2
V gene: TRBV6-2/TRBV6-3
CDR3 DNA: TGTGCCAGCAGTTACGCGGCTAGCGGTTCTGAGCAGTTCTTC
CDR3 protein: CASSYAASGSEQFF

J gene: TRBJ2-1
clone size: few
D gene: -
V gene: TRBV4-3
CDR3 DNA: TGCGCCAGCAGCCAAGAGGTCAGCAACAATGAGCAGTTCTTC
CDR3 protein: CASSQEVSNNEQFF

J gene: TRBJ2-7
clone size: few
D gene: TRBD2
V gene: TRBV15
CDR3 DNA: TGTGCCACCAGCCTCGGACGGGGGACTAGCGCGGCCTACGAGCAGTACTTC
CDR3 protein: CATSLGRGTSAAYEQYF

J gene: TRBJ2-1
clone size: -
D gene: TRBD1
V gene: TRBV6-1
CDR3 DNA: TGTGCCGGCAGTGAATGGCAGGGGGCAACCTACAATGAGCAGTTCTTC
CDR3 protein: CAGSEWQGATYNEQFF

J gene: TRBJ2-3
clone size: many
D gene: -
V gene: TRBV27
CDR3 DNA: TGTGCCAGCAGCTTACGGTCCACAGATACGCAGTATTTT
CDR3 protein: CASSLRSTDTQYF

J gene: TRBJ2-1
clone size: -
D gene: TRBD2
V gene: TRBV6-5
CDR3 DNA: TGTGCCAGCAGTTACAGGGCGGGGGGGCCTCACAATGAGCAGTTCTTC
CDR3 protein: CASSYRAGGPHNEQFF

J gene: TRBJ2-3
clone size: few
D gene: TRBD2
V gene: TRBV7-2
CDR3 DNA: TGTGCCAGCAGCTTACTAGCGGGGGTTGTGACAGATACGCAGTATTTT
CDR3 protein: CASSLLAGVVTDTQYF